These T cell receptor beta chains were read from a single sample in a study of identical twins. TCRdb recomputed calls from the 5' RACE reads with MiXCR, one row per CDR3 protein. The sample has fewer than 350,000 distinct CDR3 sequences, about 8.1% seen once. The sample was also linked to a second study, of yellow fever vaccine responses in identical twins.

Sequenced sample: memory (CD45RO+) T cells sorted from blood. The receptor source for this set is a young woman in good health. Each CDR3 is given with its conserved first and last residue. The order of the fields is D gene, V gene, J gene, clone size, CDR3 DNA, CDR3 protein. D genes are given only for firm matches. Clone size is given for some rows only: seen once, a few or many times, or a class if the clone is expanded.

-	TRBV7-9	TRBJ2-1	few	TGTGCCAGCAGCTCTTACAGGTCCCAACACAATGAGCAGTTCTTC	CASSSYRSQHNEQFF
-	TRBV28	TRBJ1-1	many	TGTGCCAGCAGTCCCCGGGGGCGGGGGATGAACACTGAAGCTTTCTTT	CASSPRGRGMNTEAFF
-	TRBV11-2	TRBJ1-2	few	TGTGCCAGCAGCTTAGGGGCCCTAACCGTCGGTGGCTACACCTTC	CASSLGALTVGGYTF
-	TRBV20-1	TRBJ2-5	-	TGCAGTGCCCCGGAGGCGGGCCCTTTTGAGACCCAGTACTTC	CSAPEAGPFETQYF
TRBD1	TRBV28	TRBJ1-1	few	TGTGCCAGCACCACACAGGGGGCGAGGACTGAAGCTTTCTTT	CASTTQGARTEAFF
-	TRBV11-3	TRBJ2-2	-	TGTGCCAGCAGCTCCCCCGCGAACACCGGGGAGCTGTTTTTT	CASSSPANTGELFF
TRBD1	TRBV28	TRBJ2-7	-	TGTGCCAGCAGGTCGGGACAGGGGGTCTCCTACGAGCAGTACTTC	CASRSGQGVSYEQYF
-	TRBV7-9	TRBJ2-1	-	TGTGCCAGCAGCTTAGGGGGCGGGCTCTCCTACAATGAGCAGTTCTTC	CASSLGGGLSYNEQFF
-	TRBV28	TRBJ2-1	-	TGTGCCAGCAGCGCCCCCATTGATAACAATGAGCAGTTCTTC	CASSAPIDNNEQFF
-	TRBV18	TRBJ2-2	few	TGTGCCAGCTCACCCTTGGGACCCAACACCGGGGAGCTGTTTTTT	CASSPLGPNTGELFF
TRBD1	TRBV25-1	TRBJ2-5	-	TGTGCCAGCAGTACCACCCGACAGGGCCGCTCCCAAGAGACCCAGTACTTC	CASSTTRQGRSQETQYF
-	TRBV6-5	TRBJ1-2	many	TGTGCCAGCAGTTCCAGTGGTTCTAACTATGGCTACACCTTC	CASSSSGSNYGYTF